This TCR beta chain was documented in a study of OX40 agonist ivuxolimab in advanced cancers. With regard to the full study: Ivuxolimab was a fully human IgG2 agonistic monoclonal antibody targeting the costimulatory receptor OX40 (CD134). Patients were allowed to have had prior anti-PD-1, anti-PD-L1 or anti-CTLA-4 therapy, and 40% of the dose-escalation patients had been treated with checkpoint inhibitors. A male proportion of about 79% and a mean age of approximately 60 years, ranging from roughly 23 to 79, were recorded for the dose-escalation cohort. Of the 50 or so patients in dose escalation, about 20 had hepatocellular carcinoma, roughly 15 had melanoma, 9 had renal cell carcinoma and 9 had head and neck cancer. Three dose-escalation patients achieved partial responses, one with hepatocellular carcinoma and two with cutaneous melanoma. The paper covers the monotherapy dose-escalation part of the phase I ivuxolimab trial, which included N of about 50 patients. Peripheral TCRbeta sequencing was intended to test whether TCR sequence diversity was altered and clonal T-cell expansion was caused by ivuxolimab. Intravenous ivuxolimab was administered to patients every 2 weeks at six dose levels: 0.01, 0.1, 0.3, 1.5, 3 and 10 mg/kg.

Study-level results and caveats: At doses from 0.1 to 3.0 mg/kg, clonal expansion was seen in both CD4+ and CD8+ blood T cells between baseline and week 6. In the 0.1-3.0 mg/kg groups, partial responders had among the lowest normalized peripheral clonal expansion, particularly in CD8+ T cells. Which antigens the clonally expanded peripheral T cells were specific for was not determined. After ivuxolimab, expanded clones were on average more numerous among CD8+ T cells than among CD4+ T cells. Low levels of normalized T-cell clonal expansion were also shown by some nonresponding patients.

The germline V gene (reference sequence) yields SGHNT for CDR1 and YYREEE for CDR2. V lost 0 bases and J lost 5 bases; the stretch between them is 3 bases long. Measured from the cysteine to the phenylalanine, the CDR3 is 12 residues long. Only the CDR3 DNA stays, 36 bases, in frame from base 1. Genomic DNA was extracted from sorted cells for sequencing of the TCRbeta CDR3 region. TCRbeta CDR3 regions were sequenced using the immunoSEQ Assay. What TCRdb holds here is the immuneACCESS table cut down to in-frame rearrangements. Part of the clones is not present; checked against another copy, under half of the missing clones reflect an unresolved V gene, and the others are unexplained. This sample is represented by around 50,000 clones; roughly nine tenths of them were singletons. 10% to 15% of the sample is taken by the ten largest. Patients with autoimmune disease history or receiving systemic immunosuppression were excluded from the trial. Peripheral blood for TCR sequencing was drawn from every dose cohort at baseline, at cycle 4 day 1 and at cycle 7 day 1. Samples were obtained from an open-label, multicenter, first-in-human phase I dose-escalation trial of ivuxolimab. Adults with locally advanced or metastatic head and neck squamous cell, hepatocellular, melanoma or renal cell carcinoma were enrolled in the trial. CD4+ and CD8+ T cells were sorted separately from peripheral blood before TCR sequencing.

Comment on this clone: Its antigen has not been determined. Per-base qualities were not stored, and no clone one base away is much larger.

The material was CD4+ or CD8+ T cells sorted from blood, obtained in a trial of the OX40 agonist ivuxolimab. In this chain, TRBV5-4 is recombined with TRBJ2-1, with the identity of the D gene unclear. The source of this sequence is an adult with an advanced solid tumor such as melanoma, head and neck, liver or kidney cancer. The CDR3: CASSLDHNEQFF. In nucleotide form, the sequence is TGTGCCAGCAGCTTGGACCACAATGAGCAGTTCTTC. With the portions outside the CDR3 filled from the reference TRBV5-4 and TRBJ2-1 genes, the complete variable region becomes ETGVTQSPTHLIKTRGQQVTLRCSSQSGHNTVSWYQQALGQGPQFIFQYYREEENGRGNFPPRFSGLQFPNYSSELNVNALELDDSALYLCASSLDHNEQFFGPGTRLTVL.